This T cell receptor beta chain was recorded in a study of blood T cell repertoires in COVID-19. Overall study: Specimens from acute and convalescent COVID-19 originated in the United States, Italy and Spain. The cDNA or gDNA used as material had been derived from T cells, B-cell-depleted T cells, or PBMCs.

Study processing details: Estimation of nucleated cell counts relied on the amplification of reference gene primers. Using immunoSEQ multiplex PCR, the repertoire was profiled, and TCRdb retains in-frame clones only, with some absent. D and trimming were read from the DNA, whereas the V and J calls and clone size are those reported in that table. Of 95,000 to 130,000 clones in the sample, 90% were seen once. This CDR3 is 15 amino acids long. CDR1 MDHEN and CDR2 SYDVKM come from the germline V gene. Trimming removed 7 bases from V and 5 bases from J; junction bases left unmatched: 5. The rearrangement links TRBV28 to TRBJ1-6, with 10 positions matching TRBD1. Sequencing was carried out using peripheral blood. The TCR comes from a human donor with active COVID-19. The donor label of this sample is uncertain. Here the CDR3 DNA reads TGTGCCAGCAAAAGACAGGGGGCTAATAATTCACCCCTCCACTTT. Residues: CASKRQGANNSPLHF.